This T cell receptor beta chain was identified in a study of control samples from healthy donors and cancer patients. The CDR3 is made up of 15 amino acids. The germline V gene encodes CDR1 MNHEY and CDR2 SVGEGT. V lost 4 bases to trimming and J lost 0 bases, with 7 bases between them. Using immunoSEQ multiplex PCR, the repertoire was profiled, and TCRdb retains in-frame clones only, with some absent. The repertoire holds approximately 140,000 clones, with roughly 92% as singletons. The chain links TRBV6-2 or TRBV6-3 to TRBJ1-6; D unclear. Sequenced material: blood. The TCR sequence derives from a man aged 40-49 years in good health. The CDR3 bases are TGTGCCAGCAGTTTCCGAAGCTCCTATAATTCACCCCTCCACTTT. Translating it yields CASSFRSSYNSPLHF.